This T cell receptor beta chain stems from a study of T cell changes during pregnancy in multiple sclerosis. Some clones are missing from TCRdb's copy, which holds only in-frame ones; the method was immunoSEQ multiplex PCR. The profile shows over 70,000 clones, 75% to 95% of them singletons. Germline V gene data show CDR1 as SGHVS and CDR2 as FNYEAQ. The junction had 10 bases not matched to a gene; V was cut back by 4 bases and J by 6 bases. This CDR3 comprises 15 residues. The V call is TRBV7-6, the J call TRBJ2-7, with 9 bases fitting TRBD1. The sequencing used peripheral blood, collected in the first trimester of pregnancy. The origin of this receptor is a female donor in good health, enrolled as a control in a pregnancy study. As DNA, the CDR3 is TGTGCCAGCAGCTCTCCCCGGGACAGGGTCTCCGAGCAGTACTTC. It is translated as CASSSPRDRVSEQYF.